One and the same sample provided the 16 T cell receptor beta chains below, sequenced in a study of blood T cell repertoires in COVID-19. Method: immunoSEQ multiplex PCR; TCRdb's copy keeps in-frame clones and lacks some. The table has 30,000 to 35,000 clones, under 90% seen once. The sequencing input was peripheral blood. The origin of the receptors is a man aged 50 or older with acute or convalescent COVID-19.

The chain recombines TRBV7-9 with TRBJ2-3; TRBD1 matches 8 bases. J was trimmed by 5 bases and V by 5 bases; bases with no gene match: 6. The germline CDR1 and CDR2 sequences are SEHNR and FQNEAQ (reference sequence). The CDR3 runs 14 residues. Here the CDR3 reads CASSLGQGQDTQYF. Here the CDR3 DNA reads TGTGCCAGCAGCCTCGGACAGGGCCAAGATACGCAGTATTTT.

The J gene is TRBJ2-5, the V gene TRBV9; D possibly corresponds to TRBD1 (5 bases). The CDR3 is made up of 14 amino acids. V lost 0 bases and J lost 3, with 9 bases in between. CDR1 is SGDLS and CDR2 is YYNGEE in the germline V gene. CDR3 loop: CASSVEGVEETQYF. DNA of the CDR3: TGTGCCAGCAGCGTAGAAGGGGTCGAAGAGACCCAGTACTTC.

This chain links TRBV19 with TRBJ2-7; 7 bases are a match to TRBD1. The V gene's germline CDR1 is LNHDA and CDR2 SQIVND (reference sequence). The CDR3 runs 13 residues. V lost 4 bases to trimming and J lost 3 bases; unmatched junction nucleotides: 3. DNA of the CDR3: TGTGCCAGTAGTAACCGGGACAGCTACGAGCAGTACTTC. This gives the protein CASSNRDSYEQYF.

V is TRBV5-1 and J is TRBJ2-2; maybe TRBD1 (5 bases). The V end lost 0 bases, the J end lost 4 bases, and 7 bases lay between the germline ends. The CDR3 consists of 14 residues. Germline CDR1 is SGHRS and CDR2 is YFSETQ. CDR3 sequence: CASSLGTPTGELFF. The CDR3 DNA reads as TGCGCCAGCAGCTTGGGGACACCCACCGGGGAGCTGTTTTTT.

The chain employs TRBV5-1 and TRBJ1-1, with D unresolved. CDR1 and CDR2 from the germline V gene are SGHRS and YFSETQ. The V gene lost 1 base and the J gene lost 7 bases, with 8 bases spanning the gap. The CDR3 runs 12 residues. CDR3 in DNA: TGCGCCAGCAGCTTGAACAGAATTGAAGCTTTCTTT. This sequence encodes CASSLNRIEAFF.

In this sample, this clone turned up once. This chain links TRBV2 with TRBJ2-3, with 12 bases fitting TRBD2. CDR1 and CDR2 from the germline V gene are SNHLY and FYNNEI. J gave up 5 bases and V 7 bases, and 7 bases lay outside the gene matches. This CDR3 is built from 15 residues. CDR3 protein: CASKGSSGRGDTQYF. As DNA, the CDR3 is TGTGCCAGCAAGGGGTCTAGCGGGAGGGGAGATACGCAGTATTTT.

The chain employs TRBV5-5 and TRBJ1-3; 9 bases are a match to TRBD1. The CDR3 extends over 15 amino acids. V shed 1 base, J shed 2 bases, and the junction held 1 base outside the gene matches. The germline V gene encodes CDR1 SGHKS and CDR2 YYEKEE (reference sequence). This chain's CDR3 is CASSLWDRAGNTIYF. The CDR3 region has the DNA TGTGCCAGCAGCTTGTGGGACAGGGCTGGAAACACCATATATTTT.

V and J are TRBV5-1 and TRBJ1-3; D is undetermined. The CDR3 totals 16 residues. V was shortened by 0 bases and J by 0 bases, with 10 bases between the two germline ends. The germline CDR1 and CDR2 sequences are SGHRS and YFSETQ. Here the CDR3 DNA reads TGCGCCAGCAGCTTGGTTCCCCGCGACTCTGGAAACACCATATATTTT. Protein sequence: CASSLVPRDSGNTIYF.

The J gene is TRBJ2-5, the V gene TRBV30, with 9 bases fitting TRBD1. This CDR3 contains 13 residues. CDR1 is GTSNPN and CDR2 is SVGIG in the germline V gene (reference sequence). Losses at the gene ends were 3 bases for V and 2 bases for J; bases not matched to a gene: 1. The DNA for the CDR3 is TGTGCCTGGAGGGGGACAGGGCAAGAGACCCAGTACTTC. It codes for CAWRGTGQETQYF.

J is TRBJ2-3 and V is TRBV28; 10 nucleotides match TRBD2. V shed 4 bases, J shed 1 base, and the junction held 11 bases outside the gene matches. This CDR3 is 18 amino acids long. Germline CDR1 reads MDHEN; CDR2 reads SYDVKM. CDR3 sequence: CASSSYPRLAGGTDTQYF. The CDR3 coding sequence is TGTGCCAGCAGTTCATACCCCCGCCTAGCGGGAGGCACAGATACGCAGTATTTT.

This sequence joins TRBV27 and TRBJ1-2; D is unresolved. The germline CDR1 and CDR2 sequences are MNHEY and SMNVEV (reference sequence). The V end lost 7 bases, the J end lost 2 bases, and 11 bases lay between the germline ends. CDR3 length: 13 residues. CDR3 sequence: CASKPGLNYGYTF. CDR3 sequence (DNA): TGTGCCAGCAAACCCGGACTGAACTATGGCTACACCTTC.

The chain combines TRBV6-5 with TRBJ2-7; perhaps TRBD2 as D (6 bases). Trimming took 5 bases from V and 2 from J, leaving 13 bases between them. Germline V gene sequence: CDR1 MNHEY, CDR2 SVGAGI. This CDR3 has 14 amino acids. The CDR3 region is CASSPRDWTYEQYF. CDR3 in DNA: TGTGCCAGCAGTCCCCGGGACTGGACCTACGAGCAGTACTTC.

This chain connects TRBV28 to TRBJ1-1, with TRBD1 as a possible D gene (6 bases). The CDR3 spans 15 residues. Germline V gene data show CDR1 as MDHEN and CDR2 as SYDVKM. V shed 6 bases and J shed 4 bases, with 18 bases lying between them. The CDR3 DNA reads as TGTGCCAGCAGCCTTGGGTCAGGGGAACCCACTGAAGCTTTCTTT. Its protein is CASSLGSGEPTEAFF.

The chain recombines TRBV19 with TRBJ2-3; D gene unclear. V gave up 6 bases and J gave up 1 base, with 11 bases separating them. Germline loops: CDR1 LNHDA, CDR2 SQIVND (reference sequence). The CDR3 contains 14 residues. The chain's CDR3 is CASRTEVGTDTQYF. In nucleotides, the CDR3 is TGTGCCAGTAGAACCGAGGTCGGCACAGATACGCAGTATTTT.

The chain recombines TRBV25-1 with TRBJ1-3, with 9 bases matching TRBD1. From germline, CDR1 is MGHDK and CDR2 SYGVNS. Losses at the gene ends were 7 bases for V and 8 bases for J; bases not matched to a gene: 12. This CDR3 region has 15 residues. The chain's CDR3 is CASMYRDRVKYTIYF. CDR3 nucleotide sequence: TGTGCCAGCATGTACAGGGACAGGGTGAAATACACCATATATTTT.

The V and J genes are TRBV11-2 and TRBJ2-5; 8 nucleotides match TRBD1. V shed 5 bases and J 4 bases; nucleotides not matched to a gene: 12. This CDR3 region has 16 residues. Germline CDR1 SGHAT, CDR2 FQNNGV. The chain's CDR3 is CASSLQWGQVTETQYF. The CDR3 region has the DNA TGTGCCAGCAGCCTACAATGGGGACAGGTGACAGAGACCCAGTACTTC. The whole variable domain, remainder taken from reference TRBV11-2 and TRBJ2-5, is EAGVAQSPRYKIIEKRQSVAFWCNPISGHATLYWYQQILGQGPKLLIQFQNNGVVDDSQLPKDRFSAERLKGVDSTLKIQPAKLEDSAVYLCASSLQWGQVTETQYFGPGTRLLVL.